This TCR beta chain was sequenced in a study of cytomegalovirus exposure and HLA in healthy donors. Whole-study findings and limits: Sequences of the TCR beta chain were said to predict the HLA-A and HLA-B alleles of most subjects accurately. Later genetic work tied a missense DCLRE1C variant to beta-chain V and J trimming. Previous analysis showed most TCR beta V segments were productive about 90% or about 30% of the time.

The V gene lost 5 bases and the J gene lost 5 bases, with 18 bases spanning the gap. CDR1 LNHDA and CDR2 SQIVND come from the germline V gene (reference sequence). This CDR3 has 15 residues. For this clone: Its antigen is not identified.

This PCR relied on a set of 60 Vbeta primers and 13 Jbeta primers. Produced via immunoSEQ multiplex PCR; TCRdb's table is partial and in-frame only. The table lists approximately 140,000 clones, 82% of them singletons. The chain couples TRBV19 to TRBJ2-5; a possible D gene is TRBD1 (6 bases). Source material: PBMCs. The source is a boy younger than 18 in good health and CMV-seronegative. CDR3 in DNA: TGTGCCAGTAGTCCTTTAATTGGGGGCCTGGAGACCCAGTACTTC. Translation gives CASSPLIGGLETQYF.